This entry features one T cell receptor beta chain sequence. Its antigen remains unknown. V trimming: 4 bases; J trimming: 2 bases; junction bases outside the gene matches: 11. Germline V gene lookup returns CDR1 SGHNT and CDR2 YYREEE (reference sequence). This CDR3 is built from 17 residues. This sample was taken from a study of STAT5B mutations in CD4+ large granular lymphocyte leukemia. Sequencing was at survey level. The assay was immunoSEQ multiplex PCR, and TCRdb's table has in-frame clones only and misses some. The data hold 40,000 to 45,000 clones, with approximately 88% observed a single time. Findings of the study overall: No patients shared main leukemic clonotypes, though 25% to 30% appeared at low frequency elsewhere. Top patient clones used TRBV06 genes more often: 8/27 versus 2/35 in controls.

Material for sequencing was CD4+ T cells from blood buffy coats. V and J are TRBV5-4 and TRBJ2-5; 10 nucleotides match TRBD2. This sequence originates from a human donor in good health. This chain's CDR3 is CASSREPGLAQQETQYF. The DNA of the CDR3 is TGTGCCAGCAGCCGCGAACCGGGACTAGCGCAACAAGAGACCCAGTACTTC.